The next 13 T cell receptor beta chains were all read from a single sample in a study of cytomegalovirus exposure and HLA in healthy donors. The PCR had 60 Vbeta and 13 Jbeta primers. Assay: immunoSEQ multiplex PCR; the TCRdb copy retains only in-frame clones and omits some. In the table there are 150,000 to 180,000 clones, over 65% of which are singletons. The sample taken for sequencing was PBMCs. These receptors all stem from a man in his thirties or forties in good health and CMV-seronegative.

This chain links TRBV4-2 with TRBJ1-1; D possibly corresponds to TRBD1 (6 bases). This CDR3 spans 14 amino acids. In germline, CDR1 is LGHNA, CDR2 YNFKEQ. Trimming stripped 0 bases from V and 8 bases from J, with 13 bases between. CDR3 sequence: CASSQDQLGQEAFF. The CDR3, as DNA: TGTGCCAGCAGCCAAGATCAACTTGGACAGGAAGCTTTCTTT.

V and J are TRBV27 and TRBJ2-1; no clear D. V gave up 3 bases and J gave up 9 bases, with 6 bases separating them. This CDR3 is built from 11 residues. CDR1 MNHEY and CDR2 SMNVEV come from the germline V gene (reference sequence). The CDR3 DNA is TGTGCCAGCAGTTTTATGAGTGAGCAGTTCTTC. It encodes CASSFMSEQFF.

The rearrangement links TRBV15 to TRBJ1-1; weak D call: TRBD1 (6 bases). The V gene's germline CDR1 is LNHNV and CDR2 YYDKDF (reference sequence). The CDR3 has 15 amino acids. V lost 3 bases to trimming and J lost 3 bases, with 14 bases between them. CDR3 residues: CATSRGGAGDTEAFF. The CDR3 DNA reads TGTGCCACCAGCAGGGGGGGGGCCGGAGACACTGAAGCTTTCTTT.

The chain couples TRBV29-1 to TRBJ2-3, with 8 bases aligning to TRBD1. CDR1 is SQVTM, CDR2 ANQGSEA, per germline. V was clipped by 6 bases and J by 1 base; unmatched bases: 9. This CDR3 is built from 15 residues. CDR3 DNA: TGCAGCGTCGGTAAACAGGGGGGAGGCACAGATACGCAGTATTTT. Its translation is CSVGKQGGGTDTQYF.

The chain is built from TRBV13 and TRBJ2-7, with 13 bases fitting TRBD2. This CDR3 region has 18 residues. J gave up 5 bases and V 0 bases, and 10 bases lay outside the gene matches. The V gene's germline CDR1 is PRHDT and CDR2 FYEKMQ (reference sequence). CDR3 nucleotide sequence: TGTGCCAGCAGCTTAGGCGGACTAGCGGGGGCCGCTATGGACGAGCAGTACTTC. Translating gives CASSLGGLAGAAMDEQYF.

A single count supports this clone. V gene TRBV5-7 combines with J gene TRBJ1-2, with unresolved D. TRBV5-7 is noted as an ORF with a role that remains uncertain. V lost 3 bases to trimming and J lost 7 bases, with 7 bases between them. The CDR3 consists of 11 residues. CDR3 protein: CASSSESGYTF. Written as DNA, the CDR3 is TGTGCCAGCAGCTCCGAGAGTGGCTACACCTTC.

This clone turned up a few times. The chain carries TRBV5-1 and TRBJ2-1, with D uncertain. V gave up 0 bases and J gave up 0 bases, with 7 bases separating them. The germline CDR1 and CDR2 sequences are SGHRS and YFSETQ. The CDR3 is 15 residues long. In nucleotides, the CDR3 is TGCGCCAGCAGCTTGGGCGATAGCTCCTACAATGAGCAGTTCTTC. Its translation: CASSLGDSSYNEQFF.

The table lists this clone with a few counts. The chain uses TRBV6-5 and TRBJ2-5; 11 bases match TRBD2. Germline trimming cut 5 bases from V and 1 base from J; bases unmatched to any gene: 3. The germline V gene has CDR1 MNHEY and CDR2 SVGAGI. This CDR3 has 15 amino acids. CDR3 in amino acids: CASSPSGGLQETQYF. In DNA, the CDR3 is TGTGCCAGCAGTCCTAGCGGGGGGCTCCAAGAGACCCAGTACTTC.

The gene calls are TRBV7-2 and TRBJ1-1; D unclear. Germline V gene data show CDR1 as SGHTA and CDR2 as FQGNSA. The V gene lost 1 base and the J gene lost 4 bases, with 10 bases spanning the gap. There are 14 residues in the CDR3. CDR3 sequence (DNA): TGTGCCAGCAGCTTAGGTCAGAGGAGCACTGAAGCTTTCTTT. It specifies CASSLGQRSTEAFF.

This clone was seen only once. The chain uses TRBV7-9 and TRBJ1-2, with 9 nucleotides matching TRBD1. The CDR3 extends over 14 amino acids. CDR1 SEHNR and CDR2 FQNEAQ come from the germline V gene (reference sequence). V gave up 4 bases and J gave up 6 bases; unmatched junction bases: 6. The CDR3 loop is CASSSGQGRDGYTF. For the CDR3, the DNA is TGTGCCAGCAGCTCTGGACAGGGGAGGGATGGCTACACCTTC.

The gene calls are TRBV15 and TRBJ2-5; D ambiguous. This CDR3 has 13 amino acids. In germline, CDR1 is LNHNV, CDR2 YYDKDF (reference sequence). V was trimmed by 0 bases and J by 2 bases, leaving 4 bases between them. CDR3 residues: CATSRDQQETQYF. The CDR3 DNA reads TGTGCCACCAGCAGAGATCAGCAAGAGACCCAGTACTTC.

J is TRBJ1-1 and V is TRBV5-6; TRBD1 might be the D (5 bases). Germline V gene lookup returns CDR1 SGHDT and CDR2 YYEEEE. The length of the CDR3 is 13 residues. Trimming took 2 bases from V and 1 from J, leaving 6 bases between them. Written as DNA, the CDR3 is TGTGCCAGCAGCTTCGACAGGAACACTGAAGCTTTCTTT. Translating it yields CASSFDRNTEAFF. The entire variable domain, with the rest obtained from reference TRBV5-6 and TRBJ1-1, is as follows: DAGVTQSPTHLIKTRGQQVTLRCSPKSGHDTVSWYQQALGQGPQFIFQYYEEEERQRGNFPDRFSGHQFPNYSSELNVNALLLGDSALYLCASSFDRNTEAFFGQGTRLTVV.

Comment on this clone: A junction end diverges from the germline sequence, so it may reflect a read error. V usage is TRBV28 and J usage is TRBJ1-2; possibly TRBD1 for D (6 bases). The germline CDR1 and CDR2 sequences are MDHEN and SYDVKM. The CDR3 consists of 13 residues. The CDR3: CASIADRFYGYPF. DNA for the CDR3: TGTGCCAGCATCGCAGACAGGTTTTATGGCTACCCCTTC.